This TCR beta chain stems from a study of T cell responses to AZD1222 COVID-19 vaccine. Regarding the study as a whole: White British people made up most donors, females outnumbered males, and clonal diversity was possibly underestimated. Vaccine-associated CD4 TCRs spanned spike, dominant at 160-218 and 743-854.

A single count supports this clone. Its antigen is unidentified. The V and J ends lost 0 bases and 4 bases respectively, with 4 bases between them. The CDR3 spans 13 residues. Germline V lookup: CDR1 SGHDT, CDR2 YYEEEE. Clones were read by immunoSEQ multiplex PCR, and TCRdb kept only the in-frame ones, dropping some. The repertoire holds roughly 90,000 clones, with 75% to 90% as singletons. The sequence was collected from an adult who received the AZD1222 COVID-19 vaccine. The sample consisted of peripheral blood, taken 28 days after the second AZD1222 dose. The V gene is TRBV5-6, the J gene TRBJ1-4; D call uncertain. In nucleotides, the CDR3 is TGTGCCAGCAGCTTGGTCAGTAATGAAAAACTGTTTTTT. Its translation is CASSLVSNEKLFF.